This section outlines one T cell receptor (beta chain) sequence together with its context. The CDR3 extends over 14 amino acids. Trimming shortened V by 4 bases and J by 4 bases, and 15 bases separated the two germline ends. CDR1 and CDR2 (germline): SQVTM, ANQGSEA. Generated by immunoSEQ multiplex PCR, the TCRdb table keeps only in-frame clones and is missing some. Of approximately 20,000 clones in the sample, 90% to 95% were seen once. The sample is drawn from a study of blood T cell repertoires in COVID-19. Study-level information: There were acute and convalescent COVID-19 samples, and they came from the United States, Italy and Spain. T cells, B-cell-depleted T cells, or PBMCs supplied cDNA or gDNA.

The sequenced material came from peripheral blood. The V gene is TRBV29-1, the J gene TRBJ2-3; D perhaps matches TRBD2 (6 bases). The TCR sequence derives from a human donor in a cohort sampled during active COVID-19. The CDR3 DNA reads as TGCAGCGTTGGGGCCGGGACTGTAGCAGATACGCAGTATTTT. It encodes CSVGAGTVADTQYF.